The rows below give T cell receptor beta chains drawn from one sample of a study of CD8 T cells in ankylosing spondylitis. TCRdb redid the calling of the 5' RACE reads with MiXCR, one entry per CDR3 protein. The data contain roughly 700,000 distinct CDR3 sequences, roughly 20% of them singletons. What was sequenced was blood, either unsorted or a sorted T cell fraction (not recorded which). Receptors were obtained from a male donor with ankylosing spondylitis. The CDR3 runs from the conserved cysteine through the conserved F or W. D genes are given only for firm matches. Clone sizes are given selectively: once, few, many, or a class where the clone is expanded.

J: TRBJ2-3
D: .
size: few
V: TRBV18
DNA: TGTGCCAGCTCACCAATTGAGGGACTCCCTGTGGATACGCAGTATTTT
CDR3: CASSPIEGLPVDTQYF

J: TRBJ1-5
D: .
size: .
V: TRBV4-1
DNA: TGCGCCAGCAGCCACGCCCCGGGAGGCAATCAGCCCCAGCATTTT
CDR3: CASSHAPGGNQPQHF

J: TRBJ2-7
D: TRBD2
size: .
V: TRBV6-1
DNA: TGTGCCAGCAGTCGCGGGACTAGTTGGTCCTACGAGCAGTACTTC
CDR3: CASSRGTSWSYEQYF

J: TRBJ2-1
D: TRBD1
size: few
V: TRBV11-2
DNA: TGTGCCAGCAGCCTTGGGACAGGACATTACAATGAGCAGTTCTTC
CDR3: CASSLGTGHYNEQFF

J: TRBJ1-5
D: .
size: .
V: TRBV10-3
DNA: TGTGCCATCAGTGACAGGCAGGGGACGGGCAATCAGCCCCAGCATTTT
CDR3: CAISDRQGTGNQPQHF

J: TRBJ1-5
D: .
size: .
V: TRBV6-1
DNA: TGTGCCAGCAGTGAATGGCCCAGCTTGAATCAGCCCCAGCATTTT
CDR3: CASSEWPSLNQPQHF

J: TRBJ1-2
D: TRBD1
size: few
V: TRBV11-1
DNA: TGTGCCAGCAGTATGGACAGGGCAACTCATAACTATGGCTACACCTTC
CDR3: CASSMDRATHNYGYTF

J: TRBJ2-3
D: TRBD2
size: .
V: TRBV5-6
DNA: TGTGCCAGCACCACTAGCGGGAGATCCGATACGCAGTATTTT
CDR3: CASTTSGRSDTQYF

J: TRBJ2-7
D: .
size: .
V: TRBV12-3/TRBV12-4
DNA: TGTGCCAGCAATCAAGGCGGGACCTATTACGAGCAGTACTTC
CDR3: CASNQGGTYYEQYF

J: TRBJ2-1
D: TRBD2
size: few
V: TRBV7-9
DNA: TGTGCCAGCAGCTTAGCGGGGACTAGCGGGGGATACAATGAGCAGTTCTTC
CDR3: CASSLAGTSGGYNEQFF

J: TRBJ2-5
D: TRBD2
size: .
V: TRBV27
DNA: TGTGCCAGCAGTTTTGGCGTCGTTGGGACTAGCGGGACGAGGGAGACCCAGTACTTC
CDR3: CASSFGVVGTSGTRETQYF

J: TRBJ2-7
D: TRBD2
size: .
V: TRBV19
DNA: TGTGCCAGTAGTACTAAGACTAGCGGATTCTACGAGCAGTACTTC
CDR3: CASSTKTSGFYEQYF

J: TRBJ2-3
D: TRBD2
size: .
V: TRBV11-2
DNA: TGTGCCAGCAGCTACCTCCTTTGGACTAGCGGTAGCACAGATACGCAGTATTTT
CDR3: CASSYLLWTSGSTDTQYF

J: TRBJ2-1
D: TRBD2
size: few
V: TRBV5-5
DNA: TGTGCCAGCAGCCCCCTAGCGGGAGGGCCCAACAATGAGCAGTTCTTC
CDR3: CASSPLAGGPNNEQFF

J: TRBJ2-5
D: TRBD2
size: once
V: TRBV4-2
DNA: TGTGCCAGCAGCCAAGAGACACTAGCGGGAGAGACCCAGTACTTC
CDR3: CASSQETLAGETQYF

J: TRBJ1-1
D: .
size: .
V: TRBV11-1
DNA: TGTGCCAGCAGCCCAAAAGGAACTGAAGCTTTCTTT
CDR3: CASSPKGTEAFF